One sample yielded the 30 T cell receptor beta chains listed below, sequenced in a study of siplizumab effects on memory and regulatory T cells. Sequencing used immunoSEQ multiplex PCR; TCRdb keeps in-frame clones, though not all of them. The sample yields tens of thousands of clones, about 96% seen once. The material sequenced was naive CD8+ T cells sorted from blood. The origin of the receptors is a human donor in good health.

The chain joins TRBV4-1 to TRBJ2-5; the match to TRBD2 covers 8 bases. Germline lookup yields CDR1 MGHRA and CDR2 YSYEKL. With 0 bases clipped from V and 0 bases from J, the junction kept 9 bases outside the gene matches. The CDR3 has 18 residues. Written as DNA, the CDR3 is TGCGCCAGCAGCCAAGAGGAAGCAGCGGGGGACCACCAAGAGACCCAGTACTTC. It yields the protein CASSQEEAAGDHQETQYF.

CDR3 nucleotide sequence: TGTGCCAGCAGCGTAGGGGGGCAGGGACTGAACACTGAAGCTTTCTTT. The encoded protein is CASSVGGQGLNTEAFF. The chain recombines TRBV9 with TRBJ1-1; D might be TRBD1 (6 bases). V was shortened by 0 bases and J by 0 bases, with 12 bases between the two germline ends. Germline lookup yields CDR1 SGDLS and CDR2 YYNGEE. This CDR3 is built from 16 residues. The whole variable domain, filled in from reference TRBV9 and TRBJ1-1, reads DSGVTQTPKHLITATGQRVTLRCSPRSGDLSVYWYQQSLDQGLQFLIQYYNGEERAKGNILERFSAQQFPDLHSELNLSSLELGDSALYFCASSVGGQGLNTEAFFGQGTRLTVV.

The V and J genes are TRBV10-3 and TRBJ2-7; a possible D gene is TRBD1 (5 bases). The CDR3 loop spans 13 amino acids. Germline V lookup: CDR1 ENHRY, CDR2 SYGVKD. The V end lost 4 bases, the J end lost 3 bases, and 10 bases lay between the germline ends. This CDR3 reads CAISVDSSYEQYF. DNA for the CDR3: TGTGCCATCAGTGTAGACAGCAGCTACGAGCAGTACTTC.

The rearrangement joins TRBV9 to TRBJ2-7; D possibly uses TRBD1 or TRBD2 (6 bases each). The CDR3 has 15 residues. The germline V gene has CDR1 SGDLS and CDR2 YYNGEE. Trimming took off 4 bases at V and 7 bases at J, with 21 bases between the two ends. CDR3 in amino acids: CASSKGGDPSWEQYF. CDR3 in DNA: TGTGCCAGCAGCAAGGGGGGAGATCCCTCGTGGGAGCAGTACTTC.

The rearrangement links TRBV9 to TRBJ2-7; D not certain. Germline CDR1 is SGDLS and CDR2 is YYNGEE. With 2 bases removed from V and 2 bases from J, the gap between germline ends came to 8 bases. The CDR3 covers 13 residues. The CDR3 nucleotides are TGTGCCAGCAGCGTGGACGGCACCTACGAGCAGTACTTC. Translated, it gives CASSVDGTYEQYF.

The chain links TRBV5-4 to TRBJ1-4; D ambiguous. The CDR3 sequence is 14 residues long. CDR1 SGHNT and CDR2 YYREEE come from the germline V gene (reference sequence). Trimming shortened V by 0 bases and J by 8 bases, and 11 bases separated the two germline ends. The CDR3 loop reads CASSLGRPQEKLFF. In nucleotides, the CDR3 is TGTGCCAGCAGCTTGGGGCGGCCCCAAGAAAAACTGTTTTTT. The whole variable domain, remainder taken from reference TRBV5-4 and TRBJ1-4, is ETGVTQSPTHLIKTRGQQVTLRCSSQSGHNTVSWYQQALGQGPQFIFQYYREEENGRGNFPPRFSGLQFPNYSSELNVNALELDDSALYLCASSLGRPQEKLFFGSGTQLSVL.

CDR3 sequence: CASSYQGGDQAFF. The CDR3 DNA reads as TGTGCCAGCAGTTATCAAGGAGGGGACCAAGCTTTCTTT. V usage is TRBV6-5 and J usage is TRBJ1-1; D is perhaps TRBD1 (5 bases). This CDR3 contains 13 residues. Germline assignment: CDR1 MNHEY and CDR2 SVGAGI. The germline V and J ends were trimmed by 3 bases and 9 bases, with 14 bases remaining between them.

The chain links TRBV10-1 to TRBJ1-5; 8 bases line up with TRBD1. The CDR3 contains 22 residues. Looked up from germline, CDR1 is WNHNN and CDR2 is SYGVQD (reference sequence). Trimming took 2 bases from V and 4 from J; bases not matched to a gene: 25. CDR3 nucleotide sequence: TGCGCCAGCAGTGAGCCGATTGAGGGACAGGATCCCCCCCGGGTTAGGAATCAGCCCCAGCATTTT. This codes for CASSEPIEGQDPPRVRNQPQHF.

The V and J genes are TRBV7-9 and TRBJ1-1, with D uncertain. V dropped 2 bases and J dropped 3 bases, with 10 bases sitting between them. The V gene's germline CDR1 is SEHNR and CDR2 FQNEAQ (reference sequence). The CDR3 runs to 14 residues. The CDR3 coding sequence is TGTGCCAGCAGCTTAAGGTATGGGGACACTGAAGCTTTCTTT. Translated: CASSLRYGDTEAFF.

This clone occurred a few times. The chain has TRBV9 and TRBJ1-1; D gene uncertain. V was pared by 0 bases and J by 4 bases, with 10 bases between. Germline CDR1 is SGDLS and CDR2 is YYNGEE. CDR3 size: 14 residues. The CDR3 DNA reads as TGTGCCAGCAGCGTAGTTAGTTTGCCCACTGAAGCTTTCTTT. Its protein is CASSVVSLPTEAFF.

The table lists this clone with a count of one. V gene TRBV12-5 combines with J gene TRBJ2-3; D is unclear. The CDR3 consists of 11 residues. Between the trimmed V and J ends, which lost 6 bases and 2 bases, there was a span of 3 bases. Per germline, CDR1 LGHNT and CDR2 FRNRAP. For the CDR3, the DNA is TGTGCTAGTGGCGACACAGATACGCAGTATTTT. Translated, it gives CASGDTDTQYF. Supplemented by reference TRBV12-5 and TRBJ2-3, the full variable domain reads DARVTQTPRHKVTEMGQEVTMRCQPILGHNTVFWYRQTMMQGLELLAYFRNRAPLDDSGMPKDRFSAEMPDATLATLKIQPSEPRDSAVYFCASGDTDTQYFGPGTRLTVL.

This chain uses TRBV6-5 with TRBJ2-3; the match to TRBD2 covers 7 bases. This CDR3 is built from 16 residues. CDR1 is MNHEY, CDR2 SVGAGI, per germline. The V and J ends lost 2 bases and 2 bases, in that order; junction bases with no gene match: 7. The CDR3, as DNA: TGTGCCAGCAGTTACGGTACGGGGGGATCCACAGATACGCAGTATTTT. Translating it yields CASSYGTGGSTDTQYF.

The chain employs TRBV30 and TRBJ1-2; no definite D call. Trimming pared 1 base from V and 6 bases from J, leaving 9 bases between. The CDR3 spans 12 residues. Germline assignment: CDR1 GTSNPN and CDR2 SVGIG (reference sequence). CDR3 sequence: CAWSGTADGYTF. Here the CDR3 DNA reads TGTGCCTGGAGTGGGACCGCGGATGGCTACACCTTC.

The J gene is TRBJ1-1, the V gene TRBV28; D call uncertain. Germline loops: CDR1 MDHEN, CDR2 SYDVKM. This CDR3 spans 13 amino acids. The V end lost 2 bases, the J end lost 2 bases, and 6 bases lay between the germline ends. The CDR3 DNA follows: TGTGCCAGCAGTTTAGCAGCTAACACTGAAGCTTTCTTT. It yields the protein CASSLAANTEAFF.

The CDR3 sequence: CSVEIEDTYEQYF. The CDR3 nucleotides are TGCAGCGTTGAAATTGAAGACACCTACGAGCAGTACTTC. V and J are TRBV29-1 and TRBJ2-7; D remains ambiguous. The V end lost 2 bases, the J end lost 2 bases, and 10 bases lay between the germline ends. Germline V lookup: CDR1 SQVTM, CDR2 ANQGSEA. This CDR3 spans 13 amino acids.

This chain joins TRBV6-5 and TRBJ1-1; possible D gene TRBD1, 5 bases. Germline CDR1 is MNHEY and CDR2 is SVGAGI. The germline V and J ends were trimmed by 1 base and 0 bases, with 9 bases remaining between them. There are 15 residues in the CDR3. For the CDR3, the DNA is TGTGCCAGCAGTTACTGGGGGGGTATGAACACTGAAGCTTTCTTT. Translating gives CASSYWGGMNTEAFF.

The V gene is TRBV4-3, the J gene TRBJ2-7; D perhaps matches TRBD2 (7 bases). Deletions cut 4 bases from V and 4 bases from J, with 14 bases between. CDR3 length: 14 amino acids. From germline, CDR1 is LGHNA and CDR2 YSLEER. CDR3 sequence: CASSPLAGAYEQYF. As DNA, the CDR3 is TGCGCCAGCAGCCCCCTCGCGGGGGCGTACGAGCAGTACTTC.

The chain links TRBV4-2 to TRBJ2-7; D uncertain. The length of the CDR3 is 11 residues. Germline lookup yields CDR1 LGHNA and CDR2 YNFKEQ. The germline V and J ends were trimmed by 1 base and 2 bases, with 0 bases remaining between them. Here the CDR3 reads CASSQAYEQYF. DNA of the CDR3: TGTGCCAGCAGCCAAGCCTACGAGCAGTACTTC.

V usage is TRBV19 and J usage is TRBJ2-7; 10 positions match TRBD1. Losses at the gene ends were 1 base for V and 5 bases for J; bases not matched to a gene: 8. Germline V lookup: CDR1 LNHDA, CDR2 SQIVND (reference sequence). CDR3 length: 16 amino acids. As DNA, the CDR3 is TGTGCCAGTAGTATAGGTATGGGACAGGGGCTAAACGAGCAGTACTTC. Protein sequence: CASSIGMGQGLNEQYF.

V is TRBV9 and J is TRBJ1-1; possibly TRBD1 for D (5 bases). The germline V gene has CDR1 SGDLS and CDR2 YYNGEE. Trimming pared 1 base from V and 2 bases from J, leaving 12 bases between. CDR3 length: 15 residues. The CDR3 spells CASSVWQGENTEAFF. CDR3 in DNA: TGTGCCAGCAGCGTATGGCAGGGAGAAAACACTGAAGCTTTCTTT.

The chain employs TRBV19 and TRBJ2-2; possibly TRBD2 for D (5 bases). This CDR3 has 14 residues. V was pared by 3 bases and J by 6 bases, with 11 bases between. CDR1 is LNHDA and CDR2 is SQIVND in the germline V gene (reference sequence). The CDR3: CASSIVGAAGELFF. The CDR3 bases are TGTGCCAGTAGTATTGTGGGAGCGGCCGGGGAGCTGTTTTTT. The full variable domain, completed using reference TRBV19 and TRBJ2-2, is DGGITQSPKYLFRKEGQNVTLSCEQNLNHDAMYWYRQDPGQGLRLIYYSQIVNDFQKGDIAEGYSVSREKKESFPLTVTSAQKNPTAFYLCASSIVGAAGELFFGEGSRLTVL.

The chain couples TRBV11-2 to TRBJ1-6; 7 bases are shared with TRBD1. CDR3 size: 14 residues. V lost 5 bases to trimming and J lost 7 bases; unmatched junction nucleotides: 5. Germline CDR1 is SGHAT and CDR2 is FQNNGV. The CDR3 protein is CASSHGQENSPLHF. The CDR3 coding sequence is TGTGCCAGCAGCCACGGACAGGAAAATTCACCCCTCCACTTT.

The CDR3 sequence: CASSLREGQAAYEQYF. The CDR3 DNA reads as TGTGCCAGTAGTCTTCGTGAGGGACAGGCGGCCTACGAGCAGTACTTC. The chain links TRBV19 to TRBJ2-7, with 8 bases aligning to TRBD1. The CDR3 is made up of 16 amino acids. Germline V gene sequence: CDR1 LNHDA, CDR2 SQIVND (reference sequence). V gave up 5 bases and J gave up 2 bases; unmatched junction bases: 11.

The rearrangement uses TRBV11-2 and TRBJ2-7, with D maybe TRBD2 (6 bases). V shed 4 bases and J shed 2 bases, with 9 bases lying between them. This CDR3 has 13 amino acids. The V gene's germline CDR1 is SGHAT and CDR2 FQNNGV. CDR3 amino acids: CASSSDYTYEQYF. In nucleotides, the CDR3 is TGTGCCAGCAGCTCGGACTACACCTACGAGCAGTACTTC. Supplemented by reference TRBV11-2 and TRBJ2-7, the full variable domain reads EAGVAQSPRYKIIEKRQSVAFWCNPISGHATLYWYQQILGQGPKLLIQFQNNGVVDDSQLPKDRFSAERLKGVDSTLKIQPAKLEDSAVYLCASSSDYTYEQYFGPGTRLTVT.

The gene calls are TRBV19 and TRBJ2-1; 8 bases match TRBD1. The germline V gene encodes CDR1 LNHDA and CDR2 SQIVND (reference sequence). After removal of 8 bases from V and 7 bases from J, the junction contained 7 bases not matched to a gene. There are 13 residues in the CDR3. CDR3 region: CASSTGAANEQFF. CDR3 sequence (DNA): TGTGCCAGTTCGACAGGGGCGGCGAATGAGCAGTTCTTC.

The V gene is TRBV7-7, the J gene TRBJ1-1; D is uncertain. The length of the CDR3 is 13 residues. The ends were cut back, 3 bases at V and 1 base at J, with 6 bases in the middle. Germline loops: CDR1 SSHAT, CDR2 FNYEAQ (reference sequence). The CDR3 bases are TGTGCCAGCAGCTTGGGTGAGAACACTGAAGCTTTCTTT. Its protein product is CASSLGENTEAFF.

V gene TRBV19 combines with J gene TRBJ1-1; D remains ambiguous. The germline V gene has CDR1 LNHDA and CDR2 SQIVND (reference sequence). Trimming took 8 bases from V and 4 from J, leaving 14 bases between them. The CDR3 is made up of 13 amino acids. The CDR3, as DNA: TGTGCCAGTCAGCTCTCCGTGGGCACTGAAGCTTTCTTT. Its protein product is CASQLSVGTEAFF.

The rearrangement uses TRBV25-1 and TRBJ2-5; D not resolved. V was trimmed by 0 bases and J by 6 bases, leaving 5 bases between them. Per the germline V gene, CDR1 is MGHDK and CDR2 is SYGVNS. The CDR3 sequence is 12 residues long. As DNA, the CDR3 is TGTGCCAGCAGTGAATATGGGAAGACCCAGTACTTC. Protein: CASSEYGKTQYF.

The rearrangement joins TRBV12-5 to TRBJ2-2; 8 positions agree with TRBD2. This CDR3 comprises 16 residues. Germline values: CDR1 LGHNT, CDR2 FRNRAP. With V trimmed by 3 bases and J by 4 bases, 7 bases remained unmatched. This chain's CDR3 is CASGLASGGLTGELFF. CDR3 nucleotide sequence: TGTGCTAGTGGTTTAGCGAGCGGGGGACTCACCGGGGAGCTGTTTTTT.

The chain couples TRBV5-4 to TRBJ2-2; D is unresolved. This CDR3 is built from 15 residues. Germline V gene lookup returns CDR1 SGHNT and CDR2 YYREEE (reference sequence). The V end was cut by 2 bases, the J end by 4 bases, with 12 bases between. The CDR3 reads CASSLSQPPTGELFF. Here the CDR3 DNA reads TGTGCCAGCAGCTTAAGTCAGCCACCCACCGGGGAGCTGTTTTTT.